This T cell receptor beta chain comes out of a study of regulatory T cells in long-lasting Graves disease. Both iRepertoire HTBI primers and Arm-PCR of CDR3 regions were used to build the TCR beta libraries. One entry per CDR3 protein, called by TCRdb with MiXCR from the multiplex PCR reads. The repertoire holds 300,000 to 500,000 distinct CDR3 sequences, with about 20% as singletons. Time point given: persistent/refractory GD, antithyroid drugs over 5 years with positive TRAb. Researchers made the TCR library from RNA that was extracted from PBMCs. The CDR3 consists of 13 residues. Germline V gene lookup returns CDR1 WSHSY and CDR2 SAAADI. With 7 bases removed from V and 3 bases from J, the gap between germline ends came to 10 bases.

This receptor was obtained from a female donor with Graves disease. V usage is TRBV10-2 and J usage is TRBJ1-5, with D possibly matching TRBD1 (5 bases). Sequencing used peripheral blood mononuclear cells (PBMCs), obtained when the disease was refractory, from a patient treated with antithyroid drugs. Written as DNA, the CDR3 is TGCGCCAGCAAGGCAGGGTCCAATCAGCCCCAGCATTTT. Translation gives CASKAGSNQPQHF.